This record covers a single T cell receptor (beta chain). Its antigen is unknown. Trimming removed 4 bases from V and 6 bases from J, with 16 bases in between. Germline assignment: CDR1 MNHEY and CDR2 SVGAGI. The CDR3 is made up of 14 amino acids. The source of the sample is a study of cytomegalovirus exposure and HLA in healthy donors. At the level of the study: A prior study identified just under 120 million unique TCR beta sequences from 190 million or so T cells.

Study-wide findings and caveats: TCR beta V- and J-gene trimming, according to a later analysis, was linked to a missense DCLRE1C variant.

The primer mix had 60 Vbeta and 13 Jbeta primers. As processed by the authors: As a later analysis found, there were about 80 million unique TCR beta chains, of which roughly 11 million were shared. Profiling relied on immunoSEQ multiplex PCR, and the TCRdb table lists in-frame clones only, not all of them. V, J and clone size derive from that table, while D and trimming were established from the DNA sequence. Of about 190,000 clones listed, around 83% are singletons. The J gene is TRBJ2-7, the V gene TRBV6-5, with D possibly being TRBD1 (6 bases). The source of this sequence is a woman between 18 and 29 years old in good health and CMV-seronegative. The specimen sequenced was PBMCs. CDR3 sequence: CASSLEQGLGEQYF. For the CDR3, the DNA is TGTGCCAGCAGTTTGGAACAGGGTCTTGGCGAGCAGTACTTC.